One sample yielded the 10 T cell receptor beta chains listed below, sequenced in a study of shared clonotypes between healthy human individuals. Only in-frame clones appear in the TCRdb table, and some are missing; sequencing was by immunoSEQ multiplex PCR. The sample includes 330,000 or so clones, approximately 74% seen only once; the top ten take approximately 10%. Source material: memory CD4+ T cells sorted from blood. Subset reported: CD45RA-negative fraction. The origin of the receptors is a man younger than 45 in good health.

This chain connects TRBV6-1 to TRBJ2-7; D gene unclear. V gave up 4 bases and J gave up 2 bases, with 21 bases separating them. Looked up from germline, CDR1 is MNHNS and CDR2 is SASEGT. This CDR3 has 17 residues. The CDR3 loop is CASSGSQKKGLPYEQYF. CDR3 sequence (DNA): TGTGCCAGCAGTGGATCCCAAAAGAAGGGATTGCCCTACGAGCAGTACTTC.

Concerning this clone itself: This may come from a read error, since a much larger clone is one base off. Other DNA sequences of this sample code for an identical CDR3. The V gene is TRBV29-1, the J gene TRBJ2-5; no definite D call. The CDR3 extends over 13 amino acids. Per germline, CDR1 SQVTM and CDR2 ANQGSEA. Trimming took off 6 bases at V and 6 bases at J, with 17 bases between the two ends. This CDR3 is CSVGLLGIQTQYF. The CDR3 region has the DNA TGCAGCGTCGGGCTCCTAGGGATACAGACCCAGTACTTC.

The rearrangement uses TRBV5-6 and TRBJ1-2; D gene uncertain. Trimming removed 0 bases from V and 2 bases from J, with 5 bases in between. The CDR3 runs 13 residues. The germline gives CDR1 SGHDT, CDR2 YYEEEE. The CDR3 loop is CASSLGRNYGYTF. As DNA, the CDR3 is TGTGCCAGCAGCTTGGGACGGAACTATGGCTACACCTTC.

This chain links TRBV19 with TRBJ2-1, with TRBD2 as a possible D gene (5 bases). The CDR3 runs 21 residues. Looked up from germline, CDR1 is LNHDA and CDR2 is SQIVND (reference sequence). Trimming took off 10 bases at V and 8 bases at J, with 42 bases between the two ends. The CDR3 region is CAIIRDQPPTVVLKPWDEQFF. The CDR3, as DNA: TGTGCCATTATTCGGGATCAGCCTCCTACAGTCGTCCTCAAGCCTTGGGATGAGCAGTTCTTC.

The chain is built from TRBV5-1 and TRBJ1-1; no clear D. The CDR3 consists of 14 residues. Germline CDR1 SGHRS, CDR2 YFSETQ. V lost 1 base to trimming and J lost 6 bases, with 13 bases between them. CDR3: CASSLQVASPEAFF. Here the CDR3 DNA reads TGCGCCAGCAGCTTGCAGGTCGCGTCTCCTGAAGCTTTCTTT.

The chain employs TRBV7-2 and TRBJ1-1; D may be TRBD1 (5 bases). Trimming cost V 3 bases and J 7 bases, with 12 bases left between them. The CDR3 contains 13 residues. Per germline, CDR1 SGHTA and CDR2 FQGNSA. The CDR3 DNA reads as TGTGCCAGCAGCTTCAGCCGTGACAGTGAAGCTTTCTTT. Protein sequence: CASSFSRDSEAFF. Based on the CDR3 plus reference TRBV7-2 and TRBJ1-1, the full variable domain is GAGVSQSPSNKVTEKGKDVELRCDPISGHTALYWYRQSLGQGLEFLIYFQGNSAPDKSGLPSDRFSAERTGGSVSTLTIQRTQQEDSAVYLCASSFSRDSEAFFGQGTRLTVV.

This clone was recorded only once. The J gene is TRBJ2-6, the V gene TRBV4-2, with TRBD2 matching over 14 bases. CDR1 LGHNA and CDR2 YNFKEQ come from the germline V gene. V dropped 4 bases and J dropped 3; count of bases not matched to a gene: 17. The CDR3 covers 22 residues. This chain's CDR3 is CASSPSLKTRLAGGGGANVLTF. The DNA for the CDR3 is TGTGCCAGCAGCCCTAGCCTCAAAACCCGACTAGCGGGAGGGGGTGGGGCCAACGTCCTGACTTTC.

CDR3 in DNA: TGTGCCAGCAGACGGGTCGGCGCTGGAGATACGCAGTATTTT. Translated: CASRRVGAGDTQYF. The chain uses TRBV7-9 and TRBJ2-3, with D unresolved. This CDR3 comprises 14 residues. Trimming left V 6 bases short and J 5 bases short, with 15 bases between. In germline, CDR1 is SEHNR, CDR2 FQNEAQ (reference sequence).

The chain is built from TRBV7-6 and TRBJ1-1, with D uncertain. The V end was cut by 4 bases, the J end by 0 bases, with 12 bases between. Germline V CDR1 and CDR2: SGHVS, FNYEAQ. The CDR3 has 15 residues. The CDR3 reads CASSSGTVMNTEAFF. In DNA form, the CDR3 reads TGTGCCAGCAGCTCCGGAACAGTCATGAACACTGAAGCTTTCTTT. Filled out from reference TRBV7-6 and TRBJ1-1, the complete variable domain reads GAGVSQSPRYKVTKRGQDVALRCDPISGHVSLYWYRQALGQGPEFLTYFNYEAQQDKSGLPNDRFSAERPEGSISTLTIQRTEQRDSAMYRCASSSGTVMNTEAFFGQGTRLTVV.

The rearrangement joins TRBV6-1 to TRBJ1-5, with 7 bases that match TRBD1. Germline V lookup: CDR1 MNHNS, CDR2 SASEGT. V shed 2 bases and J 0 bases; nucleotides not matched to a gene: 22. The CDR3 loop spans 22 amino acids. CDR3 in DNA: TGTGCCAGCAGTGAAAAAAACGACAGGGTTTGGGGAAGGGGAAATAGCAATCAGCCCCAGCATTTT. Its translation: CASSEKNDRVWGRGNSNQPQHF.